Listed below are T cell receptor beta chains from one sample, sequenced in a study of Graves' ophthalmopathy and Graves' hyperthyroidism. MiXCR, run by TCRdb on the multiplex PCR reads, gives a single entry per CDR3 protein. The table lists 200,000 to 300,000 distinct CDR3 sequences, about 46% of them singletons. Sequencing was done on a sample of peripheral blood. The receptor set was obtained from an adult man with Graves' ophthalmopathy. CDR3s include the opening cysteine and the closing phenylalanine or tryptophan. D genes are given only for firm matches. Only some rows state a clone size, as once, few, many or a class for expanded clones.

NA | TRBJ2-7 | TRBV7-9 | NA | CASSFVHEQYF | TGTGCCAGCAGCTTTGTCCACGAGCAGTACTTC
few | TRBJ2-6 | TRBV7-8 | NA | CASSPSPTSSGANVLTF | TGTGCCAGCAGCCCGTCTCCAACCTCCTCTGGGGCCAACGTCCTGACTTTC
NA | TRBJ1-5 | TRBV12-3/TRBV12-4 | NA | CATSQARGNQPQHF | TGTGCCACCTCTCAGGCCCGGGGCAATCAGCCCCAGCATTTT
once | TRBJ1-4 | TRBV28 | NA | CASSPGQLGNEKLFF | TGTGCCAGCAGCCCCGGGCAGTTAGGTAATGAAAAACTGTTTTTT
NA | TRBJ1-1 | TRBV11-2 | TRBD1 | CASEMLGTVNTEAFF | TGTGCCAGCGAAATGCTGGGGACAGTAAACACTGAAGCTTTCTTT
NA | TRBJ1-2 | TRBV9 | NA | CASSVTAYYGYTF | TGTGCCAGCAGCGTAACGGCTTACTATGGCTACACCTTC
NA | TRBJ1-5 | TRBV11-1 | NA | CASSQARAQPQHF | TGTGCCAGCAGCCAAGCCAGAGCCCAGCCCCAGCATTTT
NA | TRBJ2-2 | TRBV4-1 | NA | CASSQVRGTGELFF | TGCGCCAGCAGCCAAGTTCGTGGCACCGGGGAGCTGTTTTTT
few | TRBJ1-2 | TRBV7-6 | TRBD1 | CASSYGTGVSYTF | TGTGCCAGCAGTTATGGGACAGGGGTTAGCTACACCTTC
few | TRBJ2-7 | TRBV29-1 | NA | CSVGGRTSYEQYF | TGCAGCGTTGGGGGACGGACCTCCTACGAGCAGTACTTC
few | TRBJ2-5 | TRBV20-1 | TRBD1 | CSATGGDFQETQYF | TGCAGTGCCACAGGGGGAGACTTCCAAGAGACCCAGTACTTC
few | TRBJ2-5 | TRBV7-2 | NA | CASSLGGGARRETQYF | TGTGCCAGCAGCTTAGGCGGCGGGGCGCGGCGAGAGACCCAGTACTTC
few | TRBJ2-2 | TRBV24-1 | TRBD2 | CATSDVGLEFTSGELFF | TGTGCCACCAGTGACGTGGGACTAGAGTTTACCTCCGGGGAGCTGTTTTTT
NA | TRBJ2-2 | TRBV29-1 | NA | CSVEGVNTGELFF | TGCAGCGTTGAGGGCGTTAACACCGGGGAGCTGTTTTTT
NA | TRBJ2-7 | TRBV25-1 | NA | CASRGGAGYEQYF | TGTGCCAGCAGGGGGGGGGCGGGCTACGAGCAGTACTTC
many | TRBJ1-1 | TRBV2 | NA | CASRGDRNTEAFF | TGTGCCAGCAGGGGCGACAGGAACACTGAAGCTTTCTTT
many | TRBJ1-5 | TRBV2 | NA | CASSRDINQPQHF | TGTGCCAGCAGTAGGGACATCAATCAGCCCCAGCATTTT
NA | TRBJ2-7 | TRBV5-1 | TRBD2 | CASSLISGRGEQYF | TGCGCCAGCAGCTTAATTAGCGGGAGAGGGGAGCAGTACTTC
few | TRBJ2-7 | TRBV10-3 | TRBD2 | CASKPSSGSAYEQYF | TGTGCCAGCAAACCCTCTAGCGGGAGTGCCTACGAGCAGTACTTC
many | TRBJ1-2 | TRBV15 | NA | CATSGGANYGYTF | TGTGCCACCAGCGGAGGGGCTAACTATGGCTACACCTTC
few | TRBJ1-2 | TRBV6-6 | NA | CASRQYYGYTF | TGTGCCAGCAGACAGTACTATGGCTACACCTTC
few | TRBJ2-5 | TRBV10-2 | TRBD2 | CASSNGLADFQETQYF | TGCGCCAGCAGTAACGGACTAGCGGACTTCCAAGAGACCCAGTACTTC
NA | TRBJ1-2 | TRBV2 | NA | CASSEALTDYGYTF | TGTGCCAGCAGTGAAGCGCTTACGGACTATGGCTACACCTTC
NA | TRBJ1-1 | TRBV28 | NA | CASSLLIPETEAFF | TGTGCCAGCAGTTTATTAATCCCCGAAACTGAAGCTTTCTTT
NA | TRBJ1-1 | TRBV7-9 | TRBD1 | CASSLGTGVAEAFF | TGTGCCAGCAGCTTAGGGACAGGGGTCGCTGAAGCTTTCTTT
NA | TRBJ2-1 | TRBV25-1 | NA | CASSESDEQFF | TGTGCCAGCAGTGAATCCGATGAGCAGTTCTTC
NA | TRBJ2-5 | TRBV10-2 | TRBD1 | CASSFTGGKDQETQYF | TGCGCCAGCAGTTTTACAGGGGGCAAGGACCAAGAGACCCAGTACTTC
few | TRBJ2-2 | TRBV29-1 | NA | CSVQGDTGELFF | TGCAGCGTGCAGGGAGACACCGGGGAGCTGTTTTTT
NA | TRBJ1-1 | TRBV5-1 | NA | CASSEGRNTEAFF | TGCGCCAGCAGCGAGGGACGGAACACTGAAGCTTTCTTT
NA | TRBJ2-7 | TRBV20-1 | NA | CSGGTPYEQYF | TGCAGTGGGGGCACACCCTACGAGCAGTACTTC
NA | TRBJ1-4 | TRBV4-1 | NA | CASSRPGNNEKLFF | TGCGCCAGCAGCCGCCCTGGGAATAATGAAAAACTGTTTTTT
few | TRBJ2-7 | TRBV19 | TRBD2 | CASSIGGREVYF | TGTGCCAGTAGTATCGGTGGGAGGGAGGTGTACTTC
NA | TRBJ2-2 | TRBV7-9 | NA | CASSVTRGTGELFF | TGTGCCAGCAGCGTCACGAGGGGTACCGGGGAGCTGTTTTTT
NA | TRBJ2-6 | TRBV10-3 | NA | CASSQYGGSGANVLTF | TGTGCCAGCAGCCAGTACGGGGGCTCTGGGGCCAACGTCCTGACTTTC
NA | TRBJ1-2 | TRBV10-3 | NA | CASSRDRRTF | TGTGCCAGCAGTAGAGACAGGCGGACCTTC
NA | TRBJ2-7 | TRBV20-1 | TRBD2 | CSAPTSGRGSYEQYF | TGCAGTGCACCGACTAGCGGGAGGGGTTCCTACGAGCAGTACTTC
NA | TRBJ2-2 | TRBV5-5 | TRBD1 | CASSLLTGSVGTGELFF | TGTGCCAGCAGCTTACTGACAGGGTCGGTGGGCACCGGGGAGCTGTTTTTT
once | TRBJ1-1 | TRBV12-3/TRBV12-4 | NA | CASSFGRDYHTEAFF | TGTGCCAGCAGTTTCGGCAGGGACTACCACACTGAAGCTTTCTTT
NA | TRBJ1-2 | TRBV27 | NA | CASSRGGAEGYTF | TGTGCCAGCAGTAGGGGGGGTGCTGAAGGCTACACCTTC
many | TRBJ1-1 | TRBV7-9 | TRBD1 | CASSSTGSEAFF | TGTGCCAGCAGCTCGACAGGGAGTGAAGCTTTCTTT
NA | TRBJ1-2 | TRBV7-9 | TRBD1 | CASSLGDRGRGYTF | TGTGCCAGCAGCTTAGGAGACAGGGGAAGGGGCTACACCTTC
NA | TRBJ2-7 | TRBV10-2 | NA | CASSPDSYANEQYF | TGCGCCAGCAGCCCTGACAGTTACGCGAACGAGCAGTACTTC
few | TRBJ1-1 | TRBV19 | TRBD1 | CASSTDRGLSEAFF | TGTGCCAGTAGTACGGACAGGGGGTTATCTGAAGCTTTCTTT
NA | TRBJ2-5 | TRBV7-2 | NA | CASSYDGKTQYF | TGTGCCAGCAGCTATGATGGAAAGACCCAGTACTTC